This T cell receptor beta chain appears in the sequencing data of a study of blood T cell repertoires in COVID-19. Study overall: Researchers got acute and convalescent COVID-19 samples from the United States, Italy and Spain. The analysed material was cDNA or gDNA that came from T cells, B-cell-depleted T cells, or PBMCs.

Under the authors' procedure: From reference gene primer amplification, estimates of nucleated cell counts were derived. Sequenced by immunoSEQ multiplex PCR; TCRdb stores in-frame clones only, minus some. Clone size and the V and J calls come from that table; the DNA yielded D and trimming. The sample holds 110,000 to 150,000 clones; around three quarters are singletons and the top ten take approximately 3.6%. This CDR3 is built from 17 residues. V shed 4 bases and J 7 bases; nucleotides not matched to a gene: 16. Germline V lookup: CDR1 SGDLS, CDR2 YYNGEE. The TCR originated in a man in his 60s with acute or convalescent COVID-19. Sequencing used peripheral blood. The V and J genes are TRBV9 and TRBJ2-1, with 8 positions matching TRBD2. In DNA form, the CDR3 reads TGTGCCAGCAGCTCGGACCGGGGCGGGAGGCCGTCAAATGAGCAGTTCTTC. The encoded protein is CASSSDRGGRPSNEQFF.